The 29 T cell receptor beta chains in this list originate from one sample, sequenced in a study of blood T cell repertoires in COVID-19 (dated by TCRdb to 2020 to 2021). The library was made by the immunoSEQ multiplex PCR assay. The clones in this table, taken by TCRdb from immuneACCESS, are in-frame only. Not every clone is retained; where verified, under half of the shortfall comes from an unresolved V gene, and the cause of the rest is unknown. The sample yields some 270,000 clones; about nine tenths were counted once. Around 1.5% of the sample belongs to the ten largest clones. Sequencing used peripheral blood. These receptors all stem from a woman aged 60-75 years who had recovered from COVID-19.

The chain recombines TRBV9 with TRBJ2-2; 9 nucleotides agree with TRBD1. After removal of 1 base from V and 5 bases from J, the junction contained 9 bases not matched to a gene. The CDR3 runs to 17 residues. In germline, CDR1 is SGDLS, CDR2 YYNGEE. CDR3 sequence (DNA): TGTGCCAGCAGCGTAACTCCCGACAGGGGGGGTACCGGGGAGCTGTTTTTT. Protein product: CASSVTPDRGGTGELFF.

The chain combines TRBV9 with TRBJ2-1; no definite D call. V was shortened by 0 bases and J by 15 bases, with 16 bases between the two germline ends. Germline CDR1 is SGDLS and CDR2 is YYNGEE. CDR3 length equals 13 residues. The CDR3, as DNA: TGTGCCAGCAGCGTAGATTACGGCCGAGCGCTGTTCTTC. Encoded protein: CASSVDYGRALFF.

V and J are TRBV5-8 and TRBJ2-1, with 7 nucleotides matching TRBD1. The trim removed 4 bases at V and 2 bases at J, leaving 3 bases unmatched. The length of the CDR3 is 14 residues. Per germline, CDR1 SGHTS and CDR2 YDEGEE. The DNA for the CDR3 is TGTGCCAGCAGCGAGGGACAGACCTACAATGAGCAGTTCTTC. Translated: CASSEGQTYNEQFF.

The genes are TRBV27 and TRBJ2-7; perhaps TRBD2 as D (7 bases). Germline lookup yields CDR1 MNHEY and CDR2 SMNVEV (reference sequence). Between the trimmed V and J ends, which lost 2 bases and 3 bases, there was a span of 11 bases. The CDR3 sequence is 14 residues long. The CDR3 bases are TGTGCCAGCAGTTTAGAGGGGGGGGGCTACGAGCAGTACTTC. It is translated as CASSLEGGGYEQYF.

Remarks on this clone: Distinct nucleotide sequences in the sample also encode this CDR3. The chain joins TRBV7-9 to TRBJ1-5; D is perhaps TRBD1 (5 bases). Germline V gene data show CDR1 as SEHNR and CDR2 as FQNEAQ (reference sequence). This CDR3 has 12 amino acids. The V end was cut by 5 bases, the J end by 5 bases, with 7 bases between. CDR3 DNA sequence: TGTGCCAGCAGCCCGGGGGATCAGCCCCAGCATTTT. Amino acids: CASSPGDQPQHF. Combining the CDR3 with reference TRBV7-9 and TRBJ1-5 gives the whole variable domain DTGVSQNPRHKITKRGQNVTFRCDPISEHNRLYWYRQTLGQGPEFLTYFQNEAQLEKSRLLSDRFSAERPKGSFSTLEIQRTEQGDSAMYLCASSPGDQPQHFGDGTRLSIL.

The V gene is TRBV19, the J gene TRBJ2-7, with D perhaps matching TRBD1 (6 bases). Looked up from germline, CDR1 is LNHDA and CDR2 is SQIVND (reference sequence). This CDR3 contains 14 residues. V was cut by 4 bases and J by 3 bases, with 13 bases left in between. The CDR3 bases are TGTGCCAGTAGTACAGCCGCAGGGGTCTACGAGCAGTACTTC. It encodes CASSTAAGVYEQYF.

This chain connects TRBV23-1 to TRBJ1-6; D gene ambiguous. TRBV23-1 is an ORF; its function is uncertain. V was shortened by 9 bases and J by 9 bases, with 9 bases between the two germline ends. The CDR3 runs to 11 residues. The CDR3 is CARIHCSPLHF. Here the CDR3 DNA reads TGCGCCAGAATACATTGTTCACCCCTCCACTTT.

This clone was seen a few times. V gene TRBV3-1 (or the pseudogene TRBV3-2) combines with J gene TRBJ2-5; 8 bases agree with TRBD2. Germline CDR1 and CDR2: LGHDT and YNNKEL (reference sequence). The CDR3 is 16 residues long. V lost 4 bases to trimming and J lost 2 bases; unmatched junction nucleotides: 9. CDR3 DNA sequence: TGTGCCAGCAGCCCGCCTATAGCGGGGAGACAAGAGACCCAGTACTTC. Protein product: CASSPPIAGRQETQYF.

V and J are TRBV3-1 (or the pseudogene TRBV3-2) and TRBJ1-4; D is ambiguous. CDR1 is LGHDT and CDR2 is YNNKEL in the germline V gene (reference sequence). Trimming stripped 1 base from V and 3 bases from J, with 12 bases between. The CDR3 runs to 16 residues. The CDR3 region is CASSQVAAQPNEKLFF. The CDR3 DNA reads as TGTGCCAGCAGCCAAGTGGCGGCCCAACCTAATGAAAAACTGTTTTTT.

This chain joins TRBV5-1 and TRBJ2-2, with 7 nucleotides matching TRBD1. Germline V CDR1 and CDR2: SGHRS, YFSETQ. After removal of 4 bases from V and 2 bases from J, the junction contained 5 bases not matched to a gene. The CDR3 covers 15 residues. The CDR3 protein is CASSAGTANTGELFF. DNA of the CDR3: TGCGCCAGCAGCGCAGGGACAGCCAACACCGGGGAGCTGTTTTTT.

This chain joins TRBV5-5 and TRBJ2-1, with D perhaps matching TRBD1 (5 bases). Germline V gene sequence: CDR1 SGHKS, CDR2 YYEKEE (reference sequence). V was pared by 5 bases and J by 0 bases, with 15 bases between. The CDR3 is 16 amino acids. The CDR3 here is CASSQTAMSSYNEQFF. The CDR3 region has the DNA TGTGCCAGCAGTCAGACAGCGATGAGCTCCTACAATGAGCAGTTCTTC.

This chain uses TRBV13 with TRBJ2-7; 9 bases are shared with TRBD1. The CDR3 has 15 residues. Germline loops: CDR1 PRHDT, CDR2 FYEKMQ (reference sequence). J was trimmed by 2 bases and V by 4 bases; bases with no gene match: 6. In nucleotides, the CDR3 is TGTGCCAGCAGCTCCTCGACAGGGGGTACCTACGAGCAGTACTTC. Its translation: CASSSSTGGTYEQYF. The full variable domain, completed using reference TRBV13 and TRBJ2-7, is AAGVIQSPRHLIKEKRETATLKCYPIPRHDTVYWYQQGPGQDPQFLISFYEKMQSDKGSIPDRFSAQQFSDYHSELNMSSLELGDSALYFCASSSSTGGTYEQYFGPGTRLTVT.

The rearrangement uses TRBV5-6 and TRBJ2-1; 7 bases are shared with TRBD2. V lost 0 bases to trimming and J lost 4 bases; unmatched junction nucleotides: 4. The germline V gene has CDR1 SGHDT and CDR2 YYEEEE. The CDR3 extends over 15 amino acids. Here the CDR3 reads CASSLVAGGYNEQFF. In DNA, the CDR3 is TGTGCCAGCAGCTTGGTAGCGGGCGGATACAATGAGCAGTTCTTC. The variable domain in full, with the rest retrieved from reference TRBV5-6 and TRBJ2-1, is DAGVTQSPTHLIKTRGQQVTLRCSPKSGHDTVSWYQQALGQGPQFIFQYYEEEERQRGNFPDRFSGHQFPNYSSELNVNALLLGDSALYLCASSLVAGGYNEQFFGPGTRLTVL.

The chain has TRBV4-1 and TRBJ1-6; D may be TRBD1 (6 bases). This CDR3 contains 16 residues. V was cut by 0 bases and J by 9 bases, with 15 bases left in between. Germline V gives CDR1 MGHRA, CDR2 YSYEKL. The CDR3 is CASSQESQGTGSPLHF. Written as DNA, the CDR3 is TGCGCCAGCAGCCAAGAATCACAGGGTACGGGTTCACCCCTCCACTTT.

The chain couples TRBV2 to TRBJ1-5; 8 nucleotides line up with TRBD1. CDR1 is SNHLY, CDR2 FYNNEI, per germline. J was trimmed by 4 bases and V by 11 bases; bases with no gene match: 10. This CDR3 is 14 amino acids long. The CDR3 sequence is CASKGQALNQPQHF. The CDR3 nucleotides are TGTGCCTCCAAGGGACAGGCCTTAAATCAGCCCCAGCATTTT.

J is TRBJ1-5 and V is TRBV10-3, with D possibly TRBD1 on 6 matching bases. The germline V gene has CDR1 ENHRY and CDR2 SYGVKD. V was trimmed by 3 bases and J by 3 bases, leaving 12 bases between them. The CDR3 length is 15 residues. CDR3 protein: CAISDAGDDNQPQHF. The CDR3 bases are TGTGCCATCAGTGACGCAGGGGATGACAATCAGCCCCAGCATTTT.

The chain uses TRBV6-2 or TRBV6-3 and TRBJ1-5, with D hard to call. The CDR3 covers 12 residues. V was clipped by 3 bases and J by 9 bases, with 9 bases between them. CDR1 and CDR2 (germline): MNHEY, SVGEGT. The CDR3 sequence is CASSYVAGPQHF. The CDR3 nucleotides read TGTGCCAGCAGTTATGTGGCGGGGCCCCAGCATTTT.

The chain uses TRBV6-6 and TRBJ2-1; maybe TRBD2 (5 bases). There are 16 residues in the CDR3. CDR1 is MNHNY, CDR2 SVGAGI, per germline (reference sequence). V lost 0 bases and J lost 6, with 15 bases in between. The CDR3 nucleotides are TGTGCCAGCAGTTACTCATCAGCCCAACGGGGCAATGAGCAGTTCTTC. Amino acid sequence: CASSYSSAQRGNEQFF.

The chain has TRBV6-4 and TRBJ2-1, with TRBD2 matching 8 bases. Germline CDR1 and CDR2: MRHNA and SNTAGT. Trimming at V came to 4 bases and at J to 10 bases, leaving 12 bases not matched to a gene. This CDR3 spans 15 amino acids. This CDR3 is CASSAMRTSPSEQFF. CDR3 coding DNA: TGTGCCAGCAGTGCTATGCGGACTAGCCCTAGCGAGCAGTTCTTC.

The chain employs TRBV3-1 (or the pseudogene TRBV3-2) and TRBJ1-1; a weak D match, TRBD1 (6 bases). Germline CDR1 and CDR2: LGHDT and YNNKEL (reference sequence). Trimming left V 4 bases short and J 3 bases short, with 12 bases between. This CDR3 is built from 14 residues. CDR3 coding DNA: TGTGCCAGCAGCCTACAGGGAGGGGACACTGAAGCTTTCTTT. Its translation is CASSLQGGDTEAFF.

The chain employs TRBV5-8 and TRBJ1-1; 7 bases are a match to TRBD1. Losses at the gene ends were 5 bases for V and 0 bases for J; bases not matched to a gene: 4. Germline CDR1 and CDR2: SGHTS and YDEGEE. There are 14 residues in the CDR3. The CDR3 DNA sequence: TGTGCCAGCAGGAGGGGGCCATTGAACACTGAAGCTTTCTTT. It codes for CASRRGPLNTEAFF.

The chain links TRBV5-1 to TRBJ2-5; the match to TRBD2 covers 8 bases. With V trimmed by 4 bases and J by 5 bases, 7 bases remained unmatched. The CDR3 length is 14 residues. Germline CDR1 and CDR2: SGHRS and YFSETQ. CDR3 DNA: TGCGCCAGCAGCCCCGAAGCTAGCGGGGAGACCCAGTACTTC. Translating it yields CASSPEASGETQYF.

This clone was counted a single time. This sequence joins TRBV27 and TRBJ1-5, with 7 nucleotides matching TRBD1. V shed 4 bases, J shed 4 bases, and the junction held 10 bases outside the gene matches. The CDR3 consists of 16 residues. Germline CDR1 is MNHEY and CDR2 is SMNVEV (reference sequence). CDR3 in DNA: TGTGCCAGCAGTTCCCAAGACAGGGCTTCGAATCAGCCCCAGCATTTT. The encoded protein is CASSSQDRASNQPQHF.

The chain employs TRBV6-5 and TRBJ2-7; TRBD1 is a possible D gene (6 bases). The germline V gene encodes CDR1 MNHEY and CDR2 SVGAGI. V shed 10 bases and J shed 0 bases, with 13 bases lying between them. CDR3 size: 13 residues. The CDR3: CATSRTASYEQYF. The CDR3 DNA reads TGTGCCACCTCGCGGACAGCCTCCTACGAGCAGTACTTC.

The gene calls are TRBV5-5 and TRBJ2-3; D might be TRBD2 (5 bases). CDR1 and CDR2 (germline): SGHKS, YYEKEE (reference sequence). This CDR3 contains 14 residues. V was clipped by 4 bases and J by 4 bases, with 13 bases between them. This chain's CDR3 is CASSAGRAPDTQYF. Here the CDR3 DNA reads TGTGCCAGCAGCGCGGGCCGGGCACCAGATACGCAGTATTTT.

This clone was observed a few times. The chain is built from TRBV7-6 and TRBJ1-2, with D unclear. CDR1 and CDR2 from the germline V gene are SGHVS and FNYEAQ. V lost 2 bases, J lost 4 bases, and 8 bases lay in between. The CDR3 is 13 amino acids. The CDR3 spells CASSLLGGYGYTF. CDR3 DNA sequence: TGTGCCAGCAGCTTACTCGGCGGCTATGGCTACACCTTC.

This rearrangement joins TRBV28 to TRBJ1-2; D is undetermined. CDR1 MDHEN and CDR2 SYDVKM come from the germline V gene. V lost 8 bases, J lost 2 bases, and 15 bases lay in between. CDR3 length: 14 residues. CDR3 protein: CASVGGGGNYGYTF. Here the CDR3 DNA reads TGTGCCAGCGTCGGAGGTGGCGGAAACTATGGCTACACCTTC.

The chain combines TRBV3-1 (or the pseudogene TRBV3-2) with TRBJ2-3, with unresolved D. Trimming stripped 0 bases from V and 2 bases from J, with 3 bases between. This CDR3 comprises 13 residues. Germline CDR1 and CDR2: LGHDT and YNNKEL (reference sequence). The CDR3 sequence is CASSQDFTDTQYF. Here the CDR3 DNA reads TGTGCCAGCAGCCAAGACTTCACAGATACGCAGTATTTT.

V gene TRBV5-1 combines with J gene TRBJ2-3; TRBD2 might be the D (6 bases). The V end lost 5 bases, the J end lost 6 bases, and 19 bases lay between the germline ends. There are 15 residues in the CDR3. Germline CDR1 is SGHRS and CDR2 is YFSETQ. CDR3 sequence: CASRQEGNEGDTQYF. As DNA, the CDR3 is TGCGCCAGCAGACAGGAGGGGAACGAAGGGGATACGCAGTATTTT.